Sequencing of this T cell receptor beta chain was carried out in a study of cytomegalovirus exposure and HLA in healthy donors. Study outcomes and limitations: The authors judged a highly shared variant cluster likely a sequencing artifact. There were some V segments, including TRBV6-2 and TRBV6-3, excluded as indistinguishable. Earlier findings revealed that most TCR beta V segments proved productive either about 87% or about 30% of the time.

This clone turned up a few times. Its antigen remains unidentified. The germline V and J ends were trimmed by 2 bases and 5 bases, with 9 bases remaining between them. The germline V gene encodes CDR1 SGHAT and CDR2 FQDESV (reference sequence). The CDR3 loop spans 13 amino acids. Primers: 60 Vbeta forward and 13 Jbeta reverse. Some clones are missing from TCRdb's copy, which holds only in-frame ones; the method was immunoSEQ multiplex PCR. The sample comprises more than 95,000 clones, over 75% of which are singletons, and 5% to 6.5% rests with the top ten. The receptor comes from a man aged 55-75 years in good health and CMV-seropositive. The sequencing input was PBMCs. The chain uses TRBV11-1 and TRBJ1-2; perhaps TRBD1 as D (5 bases). The CDR3 sequence: CASSLPDSYGYTF. The CDR3 DNA is TGTGCCAGCAGCTTACCCGACAGTTATGGCTACACCTTC.